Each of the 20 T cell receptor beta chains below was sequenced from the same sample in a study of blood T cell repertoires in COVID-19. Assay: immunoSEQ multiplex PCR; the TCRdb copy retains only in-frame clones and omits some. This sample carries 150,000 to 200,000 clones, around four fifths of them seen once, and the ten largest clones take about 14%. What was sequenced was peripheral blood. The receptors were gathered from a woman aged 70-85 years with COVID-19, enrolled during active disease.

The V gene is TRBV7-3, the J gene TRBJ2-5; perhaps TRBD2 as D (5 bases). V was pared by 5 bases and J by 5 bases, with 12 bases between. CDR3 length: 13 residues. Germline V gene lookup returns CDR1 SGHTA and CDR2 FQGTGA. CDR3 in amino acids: CASSRGGWETQYF. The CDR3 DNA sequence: TGTGCCAGCAGCCGCGGAGGATGGGAGACCCAGTACTTC.

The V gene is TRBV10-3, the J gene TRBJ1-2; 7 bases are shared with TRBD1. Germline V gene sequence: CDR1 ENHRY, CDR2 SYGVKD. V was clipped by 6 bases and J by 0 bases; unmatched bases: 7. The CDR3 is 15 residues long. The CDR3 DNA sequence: TGTGCCATCAGATCGGACAGGAGTACTAACTATGGCTACACCTTC. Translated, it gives CAIRSDRSTNYGYTF.

CDR3: CASSMNLQLSTDTQYF. CDR3 nucleotide sequence: TGTGCCAGTAGTATGAATCTACAGCTCAGCACAGATACGCAGTATTTT. The chain is built from TRBV19 and TRBJ2-3; D is ambiguous. The CDR3 covers 16 residues. Germline-derived CDR1 and CDR2 are LNHDA and SQIVND (reference sequence). Trimming removed 3 bases from V and 0 bases from J, with 13 bases in between. Based on the CDR3 plus reference TRBV19 and TRBJ2-3, the full variable domain is DGGITQSPKYLFRKEGQNVTLSCEQNLNHDAMYWYRQDPGQGLRLIYYSQIVNDFQKGDIAEGYSVSREKKESFPLTVTSAQKNPTAFYLCASSMNLQLSTDTQYFGPGTRLTVL.

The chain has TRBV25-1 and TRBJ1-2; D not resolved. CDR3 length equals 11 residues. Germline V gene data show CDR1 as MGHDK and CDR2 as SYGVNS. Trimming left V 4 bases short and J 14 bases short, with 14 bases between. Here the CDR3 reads CASSAYYSWTF. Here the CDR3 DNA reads TGTGCCAGCAGTGCGTACTACTCGTGGACCTTC.

The chain's CDR3 is CATSDPQGKGTEAFF. Here the CDR3 DNA reads TGTGCCACCAGTGATCCACAGGGAAAGGGAACTGAAGCTTTCTTT. This chain joins TRBV24-1 and TRBJ1-1; a weak D match, TRBD1 (6 bases). The CDR3 has 15 residues. Trimming cost V 3 bases and J 5 bases, with 15 bases left between them. The germline CDR1 and CDR2 sequences are KGHDR and SFDVKD.

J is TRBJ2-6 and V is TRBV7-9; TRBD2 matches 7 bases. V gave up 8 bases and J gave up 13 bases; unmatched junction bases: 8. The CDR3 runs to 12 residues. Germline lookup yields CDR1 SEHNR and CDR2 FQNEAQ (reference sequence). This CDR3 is CASQTSRQVLTF. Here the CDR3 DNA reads TGTGCCAGCCAGACTAGCCGCCAGGTCCTGACTTTC.

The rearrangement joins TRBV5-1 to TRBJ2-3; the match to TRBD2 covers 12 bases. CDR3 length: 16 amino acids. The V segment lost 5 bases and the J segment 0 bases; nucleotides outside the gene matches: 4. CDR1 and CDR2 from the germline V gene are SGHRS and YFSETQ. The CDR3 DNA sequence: TGCGCCAGCAGTTGGACTAGCGGGATGAGCACAGATACGCAGTATTTT. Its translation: CASSWTSGMSTDTQYF.

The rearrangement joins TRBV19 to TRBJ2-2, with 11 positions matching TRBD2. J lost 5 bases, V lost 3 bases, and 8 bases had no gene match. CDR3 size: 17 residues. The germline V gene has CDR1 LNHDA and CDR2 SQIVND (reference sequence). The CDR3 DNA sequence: TGTGCCAGTAGTATGAGGCTAGCGGGAGGAGGGACCGGGGAGCTGTTTTTT. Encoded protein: CASSMRLAGGGTGELFF.

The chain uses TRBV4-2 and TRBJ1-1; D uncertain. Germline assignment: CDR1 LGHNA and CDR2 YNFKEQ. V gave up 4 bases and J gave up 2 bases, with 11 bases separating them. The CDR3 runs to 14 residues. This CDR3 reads CASSRPTENTEAFF. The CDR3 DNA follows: TGTGCCAGCAGCCGCCCAACAGAAAACACTGAAGCTTTCTTT.

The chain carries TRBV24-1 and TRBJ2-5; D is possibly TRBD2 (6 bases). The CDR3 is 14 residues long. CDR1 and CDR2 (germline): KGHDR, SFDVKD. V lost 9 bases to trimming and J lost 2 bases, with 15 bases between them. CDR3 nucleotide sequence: TGTGCCACCCACTCGGAGGGAACTCAAGAGACCCAGTACTTC. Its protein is CATHSEGTQETQYF.

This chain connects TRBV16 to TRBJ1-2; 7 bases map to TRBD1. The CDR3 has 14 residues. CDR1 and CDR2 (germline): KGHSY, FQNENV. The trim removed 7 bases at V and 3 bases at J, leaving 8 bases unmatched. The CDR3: CASKPTGAYYGYTF. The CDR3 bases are TGTGCCAGCAAACCTACAGGGGCCTACTATGGCTACACCTTC.

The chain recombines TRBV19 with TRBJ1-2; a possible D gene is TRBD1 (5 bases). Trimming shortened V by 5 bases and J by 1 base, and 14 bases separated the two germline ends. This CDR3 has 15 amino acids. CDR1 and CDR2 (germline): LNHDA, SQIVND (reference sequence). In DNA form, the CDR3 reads TGTGCCAGTAGTTTCAGCCCCAGGGATAACTATGGCTACACCTTC. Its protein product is CASSFSPRDNYGYTF.

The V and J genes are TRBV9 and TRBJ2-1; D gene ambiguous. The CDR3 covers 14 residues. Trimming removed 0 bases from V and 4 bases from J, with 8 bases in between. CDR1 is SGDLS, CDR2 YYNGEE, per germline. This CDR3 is CASSVDPVYNEQFF. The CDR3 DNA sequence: TGTGCCAGCAGCGTAGACCCGGTTTACAATGAGCAGTTCTTC.

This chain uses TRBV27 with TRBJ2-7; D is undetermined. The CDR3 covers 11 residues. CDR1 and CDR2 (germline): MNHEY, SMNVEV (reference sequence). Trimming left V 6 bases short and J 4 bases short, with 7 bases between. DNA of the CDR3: TGTGCCAGCAGGAGCCGATACGAGCAGTACTTC. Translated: CASRSRYEQYF.

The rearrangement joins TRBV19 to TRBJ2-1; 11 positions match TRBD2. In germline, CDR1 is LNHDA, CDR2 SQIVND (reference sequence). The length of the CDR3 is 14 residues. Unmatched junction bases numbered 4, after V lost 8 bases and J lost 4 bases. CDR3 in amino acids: CASCGLAGYNEQFF. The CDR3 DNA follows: TGTGCCAGTTGTGGACTAGCGGGTTACAATGAGCAGTTCTTC.

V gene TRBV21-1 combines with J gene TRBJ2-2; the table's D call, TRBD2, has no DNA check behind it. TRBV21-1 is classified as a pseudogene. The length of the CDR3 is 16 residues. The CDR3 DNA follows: TGTGCCAGCAGCATACCGACCGGGACTAGAGCCGGGGAGCTGTTTTTT. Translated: CASSIPTGTRAGELFF.

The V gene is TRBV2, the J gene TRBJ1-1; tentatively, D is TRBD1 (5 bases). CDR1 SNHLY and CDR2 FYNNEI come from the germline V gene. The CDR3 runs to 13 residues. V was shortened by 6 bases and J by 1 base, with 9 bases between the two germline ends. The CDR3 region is CASRGQPNTEAFF. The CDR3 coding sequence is TGTGCCAGCAGGGGGCAGCCGAACACTGAAGCTTTCTTT.

The CDR3 nucleotides read TGTGCCACCAGCAGAGCCCTTAGTGAGCAGTTCTTC. Amino acid sequence: CATSRALSEQFF. The J gene is TRBJ2-1, the V gene TRBV15, with no clear D. This CDR3 region has 12 residues. V was cut by 1 base and J by 9 bases, with 7 bases left in between. The germline V gene has CDR1 LNHNV and CDR2 YYDKDF (reference sequence).

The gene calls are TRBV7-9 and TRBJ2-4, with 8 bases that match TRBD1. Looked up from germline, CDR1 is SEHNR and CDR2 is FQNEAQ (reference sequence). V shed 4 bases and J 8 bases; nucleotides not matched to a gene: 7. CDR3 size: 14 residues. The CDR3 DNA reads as TGTGCCAGCAGCTCCGGACAGGGAGGACACATTCAGTACTTC. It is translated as CASSSGQGGHIQYF.

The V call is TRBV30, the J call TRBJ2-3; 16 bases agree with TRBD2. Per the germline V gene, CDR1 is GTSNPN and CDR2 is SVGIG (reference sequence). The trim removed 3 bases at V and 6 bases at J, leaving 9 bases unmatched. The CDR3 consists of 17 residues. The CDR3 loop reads CAWSPPGLAGGPDTQYF. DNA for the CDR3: TGTGCCTGGAGCCCTCCGGGACTAGCGGGAGGGCCGGATACGCAGTATTTT.